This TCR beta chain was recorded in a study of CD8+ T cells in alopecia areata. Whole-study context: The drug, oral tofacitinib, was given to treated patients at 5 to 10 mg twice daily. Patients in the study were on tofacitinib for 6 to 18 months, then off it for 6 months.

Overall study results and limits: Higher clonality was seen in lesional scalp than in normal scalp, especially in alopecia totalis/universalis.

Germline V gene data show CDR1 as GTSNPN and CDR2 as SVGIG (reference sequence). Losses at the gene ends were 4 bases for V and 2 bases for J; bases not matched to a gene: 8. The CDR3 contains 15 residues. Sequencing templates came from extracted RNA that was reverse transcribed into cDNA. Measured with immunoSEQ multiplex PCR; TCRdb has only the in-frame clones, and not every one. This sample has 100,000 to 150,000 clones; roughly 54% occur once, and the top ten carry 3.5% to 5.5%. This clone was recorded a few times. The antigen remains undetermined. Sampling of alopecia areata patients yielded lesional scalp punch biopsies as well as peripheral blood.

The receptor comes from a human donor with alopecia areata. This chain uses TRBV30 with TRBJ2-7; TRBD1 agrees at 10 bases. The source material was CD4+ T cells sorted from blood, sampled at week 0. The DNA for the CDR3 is TGTGCCTGGAACCCCGGGACAGGGGTCACCTACGAGCAGTACTTC. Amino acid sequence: CAWNPGTGVTYEQYF.